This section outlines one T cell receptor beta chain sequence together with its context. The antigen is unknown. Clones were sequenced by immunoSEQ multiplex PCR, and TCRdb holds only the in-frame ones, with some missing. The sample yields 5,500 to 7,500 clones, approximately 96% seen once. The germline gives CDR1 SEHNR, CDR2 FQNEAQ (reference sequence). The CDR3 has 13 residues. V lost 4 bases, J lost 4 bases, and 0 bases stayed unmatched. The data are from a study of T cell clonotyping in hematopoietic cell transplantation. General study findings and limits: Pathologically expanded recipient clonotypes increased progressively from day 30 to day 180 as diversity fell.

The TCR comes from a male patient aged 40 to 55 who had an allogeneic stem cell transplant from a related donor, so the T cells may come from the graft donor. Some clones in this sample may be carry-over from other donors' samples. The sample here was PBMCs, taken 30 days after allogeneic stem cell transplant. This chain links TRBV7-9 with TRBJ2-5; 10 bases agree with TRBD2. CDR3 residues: CASSWTSGETQYF. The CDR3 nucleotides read TGTGCCAGCAGCTGGACTAGCGGAGAGACCCAGTACTTC.